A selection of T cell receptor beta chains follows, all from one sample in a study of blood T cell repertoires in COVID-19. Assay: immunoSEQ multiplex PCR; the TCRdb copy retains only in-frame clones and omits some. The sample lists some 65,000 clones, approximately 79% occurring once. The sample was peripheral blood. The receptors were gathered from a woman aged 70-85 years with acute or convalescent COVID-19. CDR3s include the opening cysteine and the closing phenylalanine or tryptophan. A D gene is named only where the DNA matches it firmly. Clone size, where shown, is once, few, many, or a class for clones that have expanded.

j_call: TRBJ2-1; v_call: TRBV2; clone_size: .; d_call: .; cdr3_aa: CASSEGTISYNEQFF; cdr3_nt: TGTGCCAGCAGTGAAGGGACAATTTCCTACAATGAGCAGTTCTTC
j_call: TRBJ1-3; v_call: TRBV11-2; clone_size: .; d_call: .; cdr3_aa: CASSLGSSGNTIYF; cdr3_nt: TGTGCCAGCTCCCTAGGCTCCTCTGGGAACACCATATATTTT
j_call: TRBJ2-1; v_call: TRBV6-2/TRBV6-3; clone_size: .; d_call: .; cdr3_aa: CASSFGGSGGYNEQFF; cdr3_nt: TGTGCCAGCAGTTTCGGGGGTAGCGGCGGATACAATGAGCAGTTCTTC
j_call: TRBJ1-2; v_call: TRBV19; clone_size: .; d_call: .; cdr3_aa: CASTQTGMDGYTF; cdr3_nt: TGTGCCAGTACCCAAACGGGGATGGATGGCTACACCTTC
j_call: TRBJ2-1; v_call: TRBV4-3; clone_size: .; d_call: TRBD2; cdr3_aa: CASSRGLAGEFEQFF; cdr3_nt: TGCGCCAGCAGCCGCGGACTAGCGGGGGAGTTTGAGCAGTTCTTC
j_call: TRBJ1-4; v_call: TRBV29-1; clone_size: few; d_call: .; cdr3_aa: CSVVTANEKLFF; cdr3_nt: TGCAGCGTCGTTACGGCTAATGAAAAACTGTTTTTT
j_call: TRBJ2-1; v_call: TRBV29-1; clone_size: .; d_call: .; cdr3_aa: CSGKRSTDSYNEQFF; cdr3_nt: TGCAGCGGAAAGAGATCGACAGACTCCTACAATGAGCAGTTCTTC
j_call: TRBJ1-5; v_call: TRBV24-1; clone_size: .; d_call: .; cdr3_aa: CATSDSDRKYQPQHF; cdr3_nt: TGTGCCACCAGTGATAGTGACAGGAAGTATCAGCCCCAGCATTTT
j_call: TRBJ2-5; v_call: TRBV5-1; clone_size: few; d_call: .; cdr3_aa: CASRRTNQETQYF; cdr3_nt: TGCGCCAGCAGGCGTACTAACCAAGAGACCCAGTACTTC
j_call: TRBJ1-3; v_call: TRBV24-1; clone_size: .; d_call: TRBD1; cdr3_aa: CATSTGAGNTIYF; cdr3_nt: TGTGCCACCAGTACAGGGGCTGGAAACACCATATATTTT
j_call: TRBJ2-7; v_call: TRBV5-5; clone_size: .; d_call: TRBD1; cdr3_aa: CASRVVGDRDDEQYF; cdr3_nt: TGTGCCAGCAGGGTTGTGGGGGACAGGGACGACGAGCAGTACTTC
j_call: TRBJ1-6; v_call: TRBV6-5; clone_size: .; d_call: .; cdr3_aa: CASSLRGSPLHF; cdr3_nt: TGTGCCAGCAGTCTCAGGGGCTCACCCCTCCACTTT
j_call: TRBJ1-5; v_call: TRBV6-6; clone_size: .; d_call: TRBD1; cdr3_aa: CASSSAGTALDGPQHF; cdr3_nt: TGTGCCAGCAGTTCGGCGGGGACAGCATTAGACGGGCCCCAGCATTTT
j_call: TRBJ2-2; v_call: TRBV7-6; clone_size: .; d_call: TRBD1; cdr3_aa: CASSLGGQGRAGELFF; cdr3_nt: TGTGCCAGCAGCTTAGGTGGACAGGGAAGGGCCGGGGAGCTGTTTTTT
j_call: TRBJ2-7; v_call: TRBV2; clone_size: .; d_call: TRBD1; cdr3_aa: CASSEGQGPEEQYF; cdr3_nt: TGTGCCAGCAGTGAAGGACAGGGGCCGGAGGAGCAGTACTTC
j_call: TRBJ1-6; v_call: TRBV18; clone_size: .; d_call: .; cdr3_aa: CASSLQDNSPLHF; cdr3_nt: TGTGCCAGCTCGCTACAGGATAATTCACCCCTCCACTTT
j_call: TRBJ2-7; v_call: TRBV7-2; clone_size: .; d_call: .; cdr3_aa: CASSLTVYEQYF; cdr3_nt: TGTGCCAGCAGCTTAACGGTATACGAGCAGTACTTC
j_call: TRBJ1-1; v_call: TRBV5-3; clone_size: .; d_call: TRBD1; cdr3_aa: CARSPRQGAMNTEAFF; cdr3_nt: TGTGCCAGAAGCCCACGACAGGGGGCAATGAACACTGAAGCTTTCTTT
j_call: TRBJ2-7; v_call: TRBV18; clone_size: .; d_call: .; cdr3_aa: CASSPGEGDIPSYEQYF; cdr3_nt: TGTGCCAGCTCACCGGGCGAGGGAGACATCCCCTCCTACGAGCAGTACTTC
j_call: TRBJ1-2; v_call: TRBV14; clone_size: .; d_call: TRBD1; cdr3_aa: CASSLLTGGRGYTF; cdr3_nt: TGTGCCAGCAGCCTTTTGACAGGGGGCCGGGGCTACACCTTC
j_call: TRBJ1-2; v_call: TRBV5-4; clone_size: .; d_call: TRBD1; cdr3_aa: CASSSSRGLDGYTF; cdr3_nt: TGTGCCAGCAGCAGCTCGAGGGGGCTGGATGGCTACACCTTC
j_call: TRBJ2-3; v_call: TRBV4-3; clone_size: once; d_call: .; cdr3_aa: CASSQDLGGAADTQYF; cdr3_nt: TGCGCCAGCAGCCAAGATCTGGGGGGGGCGGCAGATACGCAGTATTTT
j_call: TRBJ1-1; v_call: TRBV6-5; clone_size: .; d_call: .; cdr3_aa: CASGLPTEAFF; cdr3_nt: TGTGCCAGCGGACTTCCAACTGAAGCTTTCTTT
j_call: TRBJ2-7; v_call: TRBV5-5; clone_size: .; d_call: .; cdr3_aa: CASSLQASSYEQYF; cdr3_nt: TGTGCCAGCAGCCTACAGGCCAGCTCCTACGAGCAGTACTTC
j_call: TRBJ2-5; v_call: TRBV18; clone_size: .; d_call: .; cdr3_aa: CASSPGTSETQYF; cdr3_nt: TGTGCCAGCTCACCCGGTACCTCGGAGACCCAGTACTTC
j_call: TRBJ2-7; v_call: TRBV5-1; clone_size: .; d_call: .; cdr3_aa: CASKLEDTSYEQYF; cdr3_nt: TGCGCCAGCAAATTAGAGGACACCTCCTACGAGCAGTACTTC
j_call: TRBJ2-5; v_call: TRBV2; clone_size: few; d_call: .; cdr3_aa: CASGRGKETQYF; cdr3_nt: TGTGCCAGCGGACGGGGGAAAGAGACCCAGTACTTC
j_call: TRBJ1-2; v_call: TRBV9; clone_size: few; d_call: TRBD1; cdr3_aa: CASSPSGTGNYGYTF; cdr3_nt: TGTGCCAGCAGCCCGTCCGGGACAGGGAACTATGGCTACACCTTC
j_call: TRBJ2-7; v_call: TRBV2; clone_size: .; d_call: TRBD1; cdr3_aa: CASGTGGPYEQYF; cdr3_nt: TGTGCCAGCGGGACAGGGGGACCCTACGAGCAGTACTTC
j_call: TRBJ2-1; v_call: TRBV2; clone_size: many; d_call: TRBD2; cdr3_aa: CASIGRGGRNEQFF; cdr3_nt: TGTGCCAGCATCGGGCGGGGGGGCAGGAATGAGCAGTTCTTC
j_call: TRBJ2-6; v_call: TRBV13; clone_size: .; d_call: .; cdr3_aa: CASSPPGRTSSGANVLTF; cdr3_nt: TGTGCCAGCAGCCCGCCTGGCAGAACCTCCTCTGGGGCCAACGTCCTGACTTTC
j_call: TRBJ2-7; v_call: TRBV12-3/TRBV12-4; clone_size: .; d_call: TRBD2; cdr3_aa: CASSPGLAYEQYF; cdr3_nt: TGTGCCAGCAGTCCCGGACTAGCCTACGAGCAGTACTTC
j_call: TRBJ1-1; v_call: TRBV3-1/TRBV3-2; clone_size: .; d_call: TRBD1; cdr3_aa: CASSQDLDRTKAFF; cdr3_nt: TGTGCCAGCAGCCAAGATTTGGACAGGACAAAAGCTTTCTTT
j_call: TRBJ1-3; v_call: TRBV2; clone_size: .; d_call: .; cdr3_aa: CASGAGPSGNTIYF; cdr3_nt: TGTGCCAGCGGGGCCGGCCCCTCTGGAAACACCATATATTTT
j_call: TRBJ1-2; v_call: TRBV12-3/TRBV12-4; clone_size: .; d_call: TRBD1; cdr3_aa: CASSFKGAYGYTF; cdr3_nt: TGTGCCAGCAGTTTTAAGGGGGCCTATGGCTACACCTTC
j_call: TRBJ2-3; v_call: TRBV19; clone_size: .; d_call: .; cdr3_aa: CASSSGATDTQYF; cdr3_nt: TGTGCCAGTAGTAGCGGGGCCACAGATACGCAGTATTTT
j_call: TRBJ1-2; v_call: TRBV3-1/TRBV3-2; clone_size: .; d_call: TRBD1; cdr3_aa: CASSQATGTGVNGYTF; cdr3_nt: TGTGCCAGCAGCCAAGCCACCGGGACAGGGGTTAATGGCTACACCTTC
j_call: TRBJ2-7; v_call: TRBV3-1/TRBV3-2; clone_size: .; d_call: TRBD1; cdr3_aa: CASSPDRVREVQYF; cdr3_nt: TGTGCCAGCAGCCCGGACAGGGTAAGAGAGGTGCAGTACTTC
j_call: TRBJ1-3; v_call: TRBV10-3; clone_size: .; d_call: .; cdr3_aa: CAISYRSPGLTGNTIYF; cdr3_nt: TGTGCCATCAGTTACCGGTCCCCAGGGTTGACCGGAAACACCATATATTTT
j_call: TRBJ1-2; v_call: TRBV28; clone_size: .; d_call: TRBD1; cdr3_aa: CASSPLLDRARNYGYTF; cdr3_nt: TGTGCCAGCAGCCCGCTCCTGGACAGGGCCAGGAACTATGGCTACACCTTC
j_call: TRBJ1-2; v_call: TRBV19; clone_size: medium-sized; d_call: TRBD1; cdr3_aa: CASSIPGQYGYTF; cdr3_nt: TGTGCCAGTAGTATTCCGGGACAGTATGGCTACACCTTC
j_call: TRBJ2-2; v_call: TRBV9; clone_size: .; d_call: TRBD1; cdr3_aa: CASSIHTGAETGELFF; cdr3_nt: TGTGCCAGCAGCATACACACAGGGGCGGAAACCGGGGAGCTGTTTTTT
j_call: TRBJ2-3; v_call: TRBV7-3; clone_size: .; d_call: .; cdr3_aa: CASSLRGLSTDTQYF; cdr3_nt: TGTGCCAGCAGCTTAAGGGGCCTGAGCACAGATACGCAGTATTTT
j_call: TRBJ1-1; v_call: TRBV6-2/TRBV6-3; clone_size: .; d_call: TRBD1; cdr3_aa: CASSHRMDRDTEAFF; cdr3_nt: TGTGCCAGCAGTCACCGGATGGACAGGGACACTGAAGCTTTCTTT